This T cell receptor (beta chain) originates from a study of OX40 agonist ivuxolimab in advanced cancers. Overall study: Participants averaged about 66 years of age (range about 23 to 90) and were 82.7% male.

Overall study findings and caveats: In the 0.1-3.0 mg/kg groups, partial responders showed among the lowest expansion. The specificity for antigen of the expanded peripheral T cells was not determined.

Concerning this clone itself: The antigen remains unidentified.

Only in-frame clones appear in the TCRdb table, and some are missing; sequencing was by immunoSEQ multiplex PCR. The sample lists about 46,000 clones; about 91% were seen once. The CDR3 contains 14 residues. V was pared by 4 bases and J by 1 base, with 11 bases between. The germline CDR1 and CDR2 sequences are SEHNR and FQNEAQ (reference sequence). The receptor was derived from an adult with an advanced solid tumor such as melanoma, head and neck, liver or kidney cancer. The input for sequencing was CD4+ or CD8+ T cells sorted from blood, taken in a trial of the OX40 agonist ivuxolimab. The chain couples TRBV7-9 to TRBJ2-7; D may correspond to TRBD1 or TRBD2 (6 bases each). The CDR3: CASSSVGGSYEQYF. CDR3 sequence (DNA): TGTGCCAGCAGCTCCGTAGGGGGGTCCTACGAGCAGTACTTC.